This T cell receptor beta chain emerged from a study of identical twins. There are a few counts of this clonotype. Its antigen is not known. TCRdb processed the 5' RACE reads anew with MiXCR; each CDR3 protein has one entry. In the table there are hundreds of thousands of distinct CDR3 sequences, more than 9% of which are singletons. Study-wide findings and caveats: Sharing of beta out-of-frame sequences by twins showed a weaker excess.

Germline CDR1 reads DFQATT; CDR2 reads SNEGSKA (reference sequence). This CDR3 comprises 13 residues. J was trimmed by 7 bases and V by 5 bases; bases with no gene match: 8. The sample was also linked to a second study, of yellow fever vaccine responses in identical twins.

The clonotype originates from a woman aged 18 to 35 in good health. The sequenced sample was CD8+ T cells sorted from blood. The chain has TRBV20-1 and TRBJ1-2, with 9 positions matching TRBD1. The DNA for the CDR3 is TGCAGTGCTTCGACAGGGGGTATCGGTGGCTACACCTTC. The encoded protein is CSASTGGIGGYTF.